This record looks at one TCR beta chain sequence and its context. Sequencing used immunoSEQ multiplex PCR; TCRdb keeps in-frame clones, though not all of them. The sample includes about 300,000 clones, more than 70% seen only once; the top ten take about 6.8%. After removal of 6 bases from V and 3 bases from J, the junction contained 3 bases not matched to a gene. Germline assignment: CDR1 WSHSY and CDR2 SAAADI. This CDR3 comprises 13 residues. The sample originates from a study of blood T cell repertoires in COVID-19. Whole-study context: Samples came from the United States, Italy and Spain, spanning acute and convalescent COVID-19.

The chain recombines TRBV10-2 with TRBJ2-5; 8 bases are shared with TRBD2. The TCR originated in a young man who had recovered from COVID-19. Source material: peripheral blood. Here the CDR3 DNA reads TGCGCCAGCAGATTAGCGGGAAAAGAGACCCAGTACTTC. Its protein is CASRLAGKETQYF.